The text below deals with one TCR beta chain. The data were obtained in a study of T cells in tuberculosis. V was clipped by 4 bases and J by 3 bases, with 16 bases between them. Germline CDR1 reads SGHTA; CDR2 reads FQGNSA. CDR3 length: 16 amino acids. Using immunoSEQ multiplex PCR, the repertoire was profiled, and TCRdb retains in-frame clones only, with some absent. The sample includes about 20,000 clones, 85% to 90% of them seen just once. The sequence was collected from a donor aged 10 to 29 with latent tuberculosis or without tuberculosis infection. The rearrangement joins TRBV7-2 to TRBJ2-1; the D is unclear. The sequencing input was PBMCs. The CDR3 reads CASSSGSPYDYNEQFF. CDR3 DNA: TGTGCCAGCAGCTCTGGTAGCCCATACGACTACAATGAGCAGTTCTTC.